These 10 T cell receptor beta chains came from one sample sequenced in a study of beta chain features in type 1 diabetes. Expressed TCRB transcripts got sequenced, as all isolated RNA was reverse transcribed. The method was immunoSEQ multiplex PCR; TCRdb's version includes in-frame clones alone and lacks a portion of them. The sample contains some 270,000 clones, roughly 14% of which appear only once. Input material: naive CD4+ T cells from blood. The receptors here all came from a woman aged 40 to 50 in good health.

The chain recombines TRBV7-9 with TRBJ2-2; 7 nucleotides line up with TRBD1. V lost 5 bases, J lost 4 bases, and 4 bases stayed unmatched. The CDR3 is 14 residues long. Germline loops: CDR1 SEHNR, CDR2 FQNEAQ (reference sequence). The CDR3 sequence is CASSPTGPTGELFF. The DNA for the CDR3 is TGTGCCAGCAGCCCGACAGGGCCCACCGGGGAGCTGTTTTTT.

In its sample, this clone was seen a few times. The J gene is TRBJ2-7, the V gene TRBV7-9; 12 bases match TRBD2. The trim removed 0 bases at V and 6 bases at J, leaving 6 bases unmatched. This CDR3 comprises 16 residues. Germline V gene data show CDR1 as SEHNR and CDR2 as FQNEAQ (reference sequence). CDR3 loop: CASSLASALAGGEQYF. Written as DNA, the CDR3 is TGTGCCAGCAGCTTAGCGTCGGCACTAGCGGGGGGCGAGCAGTACTTC.

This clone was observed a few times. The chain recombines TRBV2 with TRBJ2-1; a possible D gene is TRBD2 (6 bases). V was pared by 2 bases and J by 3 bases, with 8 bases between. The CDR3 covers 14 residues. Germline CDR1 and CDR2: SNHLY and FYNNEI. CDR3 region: CASSEQGLYNEQFF. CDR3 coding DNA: TGTGCCAGCAGTGAACAGGGACTCTACAATGAGCAGTTCTTC.

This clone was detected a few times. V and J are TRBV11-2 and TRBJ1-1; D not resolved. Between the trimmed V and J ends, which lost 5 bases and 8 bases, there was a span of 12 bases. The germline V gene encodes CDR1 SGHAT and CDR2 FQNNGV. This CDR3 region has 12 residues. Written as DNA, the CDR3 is TGTGCCAGCAGCCCGCAGGTCGCGGAAGCTTTCTTT. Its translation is CASSPQVAEAFF.

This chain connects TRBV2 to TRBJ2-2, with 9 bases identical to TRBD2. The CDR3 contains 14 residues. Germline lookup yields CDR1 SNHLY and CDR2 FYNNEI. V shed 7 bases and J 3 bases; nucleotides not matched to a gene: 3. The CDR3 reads CASITSGYTGELFF. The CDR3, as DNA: TGTGCCAGCATAACTAGCGGGTACACCGGGGAGCTGTTTTTT.

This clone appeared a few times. The CDR3 sequence: CAISKTQGARQPQHF. CDR3 DNA: TGTGCCATCAGTAAGACTCAGGGGGCCCGCCAGCCCCAGCATTTT. The V gene is TRBV10-3, the J gene TRBJ1-5; 8 nucleotides match TRBD1. Germline V gene data show CDR1 as ENHRY and CDR2 as SYGVKD. The CDR3 is 15 residues long. J gave up 7 bases and V 5 bases, and 10 bases lay outside the gene matches.

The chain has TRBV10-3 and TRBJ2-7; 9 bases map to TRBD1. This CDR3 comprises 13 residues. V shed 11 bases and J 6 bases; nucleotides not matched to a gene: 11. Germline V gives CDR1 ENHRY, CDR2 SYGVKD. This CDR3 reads CALAGQGQGEQYF. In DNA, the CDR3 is TGTGCCCTCGCTGGACAGGGACAGGGCGAGCAGTACTTC.

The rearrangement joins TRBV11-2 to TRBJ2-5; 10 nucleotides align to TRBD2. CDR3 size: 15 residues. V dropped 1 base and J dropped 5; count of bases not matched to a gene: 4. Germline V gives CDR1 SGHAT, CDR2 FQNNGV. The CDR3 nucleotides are TGTGCCAGCAGCTTAGTAGCGGGGGGCCACGAGACCCAGTACTTC. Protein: CASSLVAGGHETQYF.

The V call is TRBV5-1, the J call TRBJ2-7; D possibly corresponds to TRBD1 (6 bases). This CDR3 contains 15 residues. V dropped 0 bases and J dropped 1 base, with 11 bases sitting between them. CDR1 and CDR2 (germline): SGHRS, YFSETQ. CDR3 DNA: TGCGCCAGCAGCTTGGGAGACAGGTTATCCTACGAGCAGTACTTC. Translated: CASSLGDRLSYEQYF.

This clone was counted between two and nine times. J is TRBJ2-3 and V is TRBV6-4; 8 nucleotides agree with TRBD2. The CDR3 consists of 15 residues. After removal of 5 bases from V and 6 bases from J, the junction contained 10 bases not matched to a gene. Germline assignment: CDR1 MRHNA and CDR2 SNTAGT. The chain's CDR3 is CASSPAGGSRDTQYF. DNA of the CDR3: TGTGCCAGCAGTCCCGCGGGGGGCTCCCGGGATACGCAGTATTTT.